The 17 T cell receptor beta chains below come from one sample, sequenced in a study of blood T cell repertoires in COVID-19. TCRdb keeps only in-frame clones here, not all; method: immunoSEQ multiplex PCR. The sample has some 350,000 clones; around nine tenths are singletons. The sequenced sample was peripheral blood. These receptors originate from a woman aged 65 to 85 with COVID-19, enrolled during active disease.

V and J are TRBV19 and TRBJ2-1; D is uncertain. The germline gives CDR1 LNHDA, CDR2 SQIVND (reference sequence). V was pared by 0 bases and J by 10 bases, with 10 bases between. The CDR3 loop spans 13 amino acids. The CDR3 reads CASSIDLSREQFF. The CDR3 DNA is TGTGCCAGTAGTATAGATCTTTCCAGGGAGCAGTTCTTC.

This chain uses TRBV5-1 with TRBJ1-2; D not resolved. This CDR3 spans 15 amino acids. In germline, CDR1 is SGHRS, CDR2 YFSETQ. V shed 6 bases and J shed 5 bases, with 20 bases lying between them. The CDR3 DNA reads as TGCGCCAGCACCTCAATAGGAAACAGAGATTATGGCTACACCTTC. This gives the protein CASTSIGNRDYGYTF.

V gene TRBV14 combines with J gene TRBJ2-6; D gene unclear. Trimming left V 4 bases short and J 0 bases short, with 13 bases between. The CDR3 covers 17 residues. Per the germline V gene, CDR1 is SGHDN and CDR2 is FVKESK. The CDR3 is CASSLTVFSSGANVLTF. The CDR3 nucleotides read TGTGCCAGCAGCCTAACAGTTTTCAGCTCTGGGGCCAACGTCCTGACTTTC.

The chain recombines TRBV13 with TRBJ2-3, with D maybe TRBD2 (5 bases). Between the trimmed V and J ends, which lost 7 bases and 0 bases, there was a span of 14 bases. The V gene's germline CDR1 is PRHDT and CDR2 FYEKMQ (reference sequence). The length of the CDR3 is 15 residues. The CDR3 loop is CASTLRGTSTDTQYF. CDR3 in DNA: TGTGCCAGCACCCTCCGGGGTACAAGCACAGATACGCAGTATTTT.

The chain employs TRBV11-2 and TRBJ1-2; 7 bases line up with TRBD1. V shed 1 base and J 8 bases; nucleotides not matched to a gene: 4. The CDR3 covers 13 residues. The germline gives CDR1 SGHAT, CDR2 FQNNGV. As DNA, the CDR3 is TGTGCCAGCAGCTTAGGGACAGGATCAGGCTACACCTTC. It specifies CASSLGTGSGYTF.

There are a few counts of this clone. The rearrangement joins TRBV2 to TRBJ1-4, with a weak D call TRBD1 (6 bases). The ends were cut back, 6 bases at V and 10 bases at J, with 12 bases in the middle. The CDR3 sequence is 12 residues long. CDR1 and CDR2 (germline): SNHLY, FYNNEI. CDR3 sequence reads: CASSNRDGKLFF. CDR3 DNA: TGTGCCAGCAGCAACAGGGACGGAAAACTGTTTTTT.

This chain connects TRBV7-9 to TRBJ2-7, with 7 positions matching TRBD1. V was pared by 3 bases and J by 6 bases, with 5 bases of the junction left unmatched. The CDR3 totals 13 residues. Germline lookup yields CDR1 SEHNR and CDR2 FQNEAQ (reference sequence). CDR3 protein: CASSFRSGGEQYF. In DNA form, the CDR3 reads TGTGCCAGCAGCTTCCGGTCAGGGGGCGAGCAGTACTTC.

This chain uses TRBV30 with TRBJ1-4; D is possibly TRBD1 (6 bases). The CDR3 consists of 14 residues. V lost 3 bases and J 8 bases, leaving 16 bases between the germline ends. Per the germline V gene, CDR1 is GTSNPN and CDR2 is SVGIG (reference sequence). For the CDR3, the DNA is TGTGCCTGGAGCCTAAGGGGGTTTTCCGAAAAACTGTTTTTT. Amino acid sequence: CAWSLRGFSEKLFF.

This chain joins TRBV4-1 and TRBJ1-4; the D gene is possibly TRBD1 (5 bases). This CDR3 is built from 16 residues. V was shortened by 4 bases and J by 8 bases, with 20 bases between the two germline ends. Germline lookup yields CDR1 MGHRA and CDR2 YSYEKL. The CDR3 bases are TGCGCCAGCAGCCTGTCCGGAGACAGTCCCTCAGAAAAACTGTTTTTT. Translated, it gives CASSLSGDSPSEKLFF.

CDR3 DNA: TGCAGCGTTATCCAAAACAGGGACAGGGCGGTCTATGGCTACACCTTC. It yields the protein CSVIQNRDRAVYGYTF. The chain links TRBV29-1 to TRBJ1-2; 9 bases match TRBD1. V shed 5 bases, J shed 4 bases, and the junction held 14 bases outside the gene matches. Germline assignment: CDR1 SQVTM and CDR2 ANQGSEA. This CDR3 is 16 amino acids long.

V and J are TRBV24-1 and TRBJ2-1; TRBD2 matches at 7 bases. The trim removed 6 bases at V and 9 bases at J, leaving 13 bases unmatched. The CDR3 loop spans 15 amino acids. CDR1 KGHDR and CDR2 SFDVKD come from the germline V gene. The CDR3 sequence: CATSIPSGGSSEQFF. CDR3 DNA sequence: TGTGCCACCAGTATCCCCTCGGGGGGTAGCAGTGAGCAGTTCTTC.

The CDR3 region is CASNRIGADTQYF. CDR3 DNA sequence: TGTGCCAGCAACAGGATTGGTGCAGATACGCAGTATTTT. The V gene is TRBV27, the J gene TRBJ2-3; tentatively, D is TRBD1 (5 bases). The V gene lost 7 bases and the J gene lost 4 bases, with 12 bases spanning the gap. Germline V gene sequence: CDR1 MNHEY, CDR2 SMNVEV (reference sequence). The CDR3 extends over 13 amino acids.

The genes are TRBV4-1 and TRBJ2-2; D gene unclear. The CDR3 is 15 residues long. CDR1 and CDR2 from the germline V gene are MGHRA and YSYEKL. Trimming cost V 1 base and J 1 base, with 7 bases left between them. CDR3 coding DNA: TGCGCCAGCAGCCAAGTATCGTTGAACACCGGGGAGCTGTTTTTT. This translates into CASSQVSLNTGELFF.

The gene calls are TRBV5-1 and TRBJ1-5, with 8 bases aligning to TRBD1. The CDR3 totals 15 residues. Germline assignment: CDR1 SGHRS and CDR2 YFSETQ. J was trimmed by 7 bases and V by 4 bases; bases with no gene match: 10. CDR3 protein: CASSQGQGSNQPQHF. The DNA of the CDR3 is TGCGCCAGCAGCCAAGGACAGGGATCGAACCAGCCCCAGCATTTT.

This clone was counted a single time. The gene calls are TRBV5-1 and TRBJ2-7; 9 positions agree with TRBD1. Trimming took 4 bases from V and 4 from J; bases not matched to a gene: 9. Germline CDR1 is SGHRS and CDR2 is YFSETQ. The CDR3 spans 15 residues. This CDR3 is CASSPPWDRAYEQYF. Written as DNA, the CDR3 is TGCGCCAGCAGCCCTCCCTGGGACAGGGCTTACGAGCAGTACTTC.

This clone was counted a few times. The V call is TRBV6-2 or TRBV6-3, the J call TRBJ1-1; TRBD1 aligns across 12 bases. The CDR3 sequence is 15 residues long. Losses at the gene ends were 4 bases for V and 5 bases for J; bases not matched to a gene: 5. Germline V gives CDR1 MNHEY, CDR2 SVGEGT. CDR3 coding DNA: TGTGCCAGCAGTTTGCGGGGACAGGGGGCGACTGAAGCTTTCTTT. It encodes CASSLRGQGATEAFF.

The V and J genes are TRBV19 and TRBJ2-7; tentatively, D is TRBD1 (6 bases). The CDR3 extends over 13 amino acids. Between the trimmed V and J ends, which lost 5 bases and 3 bases, there was a span of 11 bases. Germline V gene data show CDR1 as LNHDA and CDR2 as SQIVND (reference sequence). CDR3 loop: CASSPGQLYEQYF. CDR3 bases: TGTGCCAGTAGTCCGGGACAACTCTACGAGCAGTACTTC.